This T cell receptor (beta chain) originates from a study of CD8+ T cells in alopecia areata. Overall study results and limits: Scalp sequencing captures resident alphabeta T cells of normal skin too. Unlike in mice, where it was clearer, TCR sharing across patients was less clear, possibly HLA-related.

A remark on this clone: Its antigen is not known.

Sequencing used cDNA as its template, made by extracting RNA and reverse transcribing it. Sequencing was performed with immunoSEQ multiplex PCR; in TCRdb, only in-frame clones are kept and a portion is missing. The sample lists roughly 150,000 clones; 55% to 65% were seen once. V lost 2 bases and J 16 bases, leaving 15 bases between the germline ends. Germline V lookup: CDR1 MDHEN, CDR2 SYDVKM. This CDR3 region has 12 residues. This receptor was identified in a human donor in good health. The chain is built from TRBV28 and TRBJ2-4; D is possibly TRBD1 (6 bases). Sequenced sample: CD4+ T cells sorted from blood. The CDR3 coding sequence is TGTGCCAGCAGTTTAGACAGGCGGCATTACTACTTC. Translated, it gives CASSLDRRHYYF.